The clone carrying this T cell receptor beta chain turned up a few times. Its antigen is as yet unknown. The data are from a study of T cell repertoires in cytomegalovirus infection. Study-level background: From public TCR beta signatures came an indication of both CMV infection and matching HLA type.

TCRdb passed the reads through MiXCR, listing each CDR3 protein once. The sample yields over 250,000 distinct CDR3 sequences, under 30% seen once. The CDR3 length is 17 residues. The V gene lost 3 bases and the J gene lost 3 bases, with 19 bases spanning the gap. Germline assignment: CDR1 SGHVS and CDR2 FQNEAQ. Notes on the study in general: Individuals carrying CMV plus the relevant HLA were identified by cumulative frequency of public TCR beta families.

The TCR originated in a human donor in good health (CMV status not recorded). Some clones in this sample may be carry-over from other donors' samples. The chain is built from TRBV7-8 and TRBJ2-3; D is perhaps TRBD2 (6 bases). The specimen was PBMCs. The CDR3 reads CASSLGGWGVVTDTQYF. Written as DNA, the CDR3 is TGTGCCAGCAGCTTGGGGGGATGGGGCGTAGTAACAGATACGCAGTATTTT.